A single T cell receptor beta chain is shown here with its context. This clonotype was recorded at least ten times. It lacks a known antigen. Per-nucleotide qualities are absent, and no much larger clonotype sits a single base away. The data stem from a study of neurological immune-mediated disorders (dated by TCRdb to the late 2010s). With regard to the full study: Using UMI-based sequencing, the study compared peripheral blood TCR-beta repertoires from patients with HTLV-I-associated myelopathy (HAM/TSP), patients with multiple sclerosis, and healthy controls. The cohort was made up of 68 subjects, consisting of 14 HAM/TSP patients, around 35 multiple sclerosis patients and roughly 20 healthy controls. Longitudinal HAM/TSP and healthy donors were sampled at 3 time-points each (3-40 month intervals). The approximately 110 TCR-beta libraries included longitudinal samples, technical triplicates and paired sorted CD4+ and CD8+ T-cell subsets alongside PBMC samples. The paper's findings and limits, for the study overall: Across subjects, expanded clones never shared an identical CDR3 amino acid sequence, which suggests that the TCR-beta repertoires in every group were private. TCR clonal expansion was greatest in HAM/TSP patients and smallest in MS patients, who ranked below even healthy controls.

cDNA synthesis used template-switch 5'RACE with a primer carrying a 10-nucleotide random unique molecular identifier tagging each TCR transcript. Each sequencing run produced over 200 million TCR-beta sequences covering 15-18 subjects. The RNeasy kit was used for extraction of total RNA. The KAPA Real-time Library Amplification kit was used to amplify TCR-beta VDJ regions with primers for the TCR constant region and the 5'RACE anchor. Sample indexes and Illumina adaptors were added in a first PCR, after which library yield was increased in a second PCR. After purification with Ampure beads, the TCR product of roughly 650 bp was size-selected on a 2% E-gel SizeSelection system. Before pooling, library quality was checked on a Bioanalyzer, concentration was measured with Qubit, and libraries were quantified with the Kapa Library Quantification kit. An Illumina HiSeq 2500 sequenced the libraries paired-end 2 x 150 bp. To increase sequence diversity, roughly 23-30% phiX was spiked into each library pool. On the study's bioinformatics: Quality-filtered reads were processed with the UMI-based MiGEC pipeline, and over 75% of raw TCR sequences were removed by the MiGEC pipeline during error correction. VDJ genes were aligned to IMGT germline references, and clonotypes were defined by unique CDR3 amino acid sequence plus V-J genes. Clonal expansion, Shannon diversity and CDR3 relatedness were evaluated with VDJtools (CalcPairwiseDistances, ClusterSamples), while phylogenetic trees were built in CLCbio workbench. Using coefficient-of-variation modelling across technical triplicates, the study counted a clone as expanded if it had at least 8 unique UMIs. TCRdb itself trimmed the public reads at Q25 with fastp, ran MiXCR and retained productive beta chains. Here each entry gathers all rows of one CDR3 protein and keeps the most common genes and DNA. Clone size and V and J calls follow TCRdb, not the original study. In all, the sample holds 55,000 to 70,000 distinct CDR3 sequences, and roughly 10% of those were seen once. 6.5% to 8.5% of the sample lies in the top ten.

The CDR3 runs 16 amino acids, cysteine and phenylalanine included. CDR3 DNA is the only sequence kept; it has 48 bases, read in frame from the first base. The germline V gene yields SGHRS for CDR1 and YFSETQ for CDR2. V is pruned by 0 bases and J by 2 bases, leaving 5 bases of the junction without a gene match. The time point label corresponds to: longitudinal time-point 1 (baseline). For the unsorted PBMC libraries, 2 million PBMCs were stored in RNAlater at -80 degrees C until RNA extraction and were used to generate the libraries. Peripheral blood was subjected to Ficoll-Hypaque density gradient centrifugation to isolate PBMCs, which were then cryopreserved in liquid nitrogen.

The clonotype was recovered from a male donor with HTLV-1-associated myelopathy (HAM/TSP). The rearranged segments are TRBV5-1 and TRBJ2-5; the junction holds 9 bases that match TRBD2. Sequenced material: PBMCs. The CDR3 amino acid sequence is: CASSLARLAEQETQYF. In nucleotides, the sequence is TGCGCCAGCAGCTTGGCACGACTAGCGGAACAAGAGACCCAGTACTTC.